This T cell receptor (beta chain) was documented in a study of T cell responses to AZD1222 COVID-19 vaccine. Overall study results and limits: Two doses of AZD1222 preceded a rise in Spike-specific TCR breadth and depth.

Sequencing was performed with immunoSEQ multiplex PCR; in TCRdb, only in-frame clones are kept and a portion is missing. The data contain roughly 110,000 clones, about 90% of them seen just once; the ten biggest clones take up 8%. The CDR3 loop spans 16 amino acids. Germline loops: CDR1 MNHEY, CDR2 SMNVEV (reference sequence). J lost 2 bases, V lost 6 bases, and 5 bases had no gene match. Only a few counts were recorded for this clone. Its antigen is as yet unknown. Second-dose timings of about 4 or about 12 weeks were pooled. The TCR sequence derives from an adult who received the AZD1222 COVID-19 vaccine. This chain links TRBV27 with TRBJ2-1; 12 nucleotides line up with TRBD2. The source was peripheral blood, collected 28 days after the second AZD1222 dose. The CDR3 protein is CASRTSSGGAYNEQFF. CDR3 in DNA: TGTGCCAGCAGAACGTCTAGCGGGGGGGCCTACAATGAGCAGTTCTTC.